The 27 T cell receptor beta chains listed next were all sequenced from one sample in a study of T cells expressing NK-cell markers. From its re-call of the 5' RACE reads, TCRdb lists each CDR3 protein once, without DNA. Its table records roughly 180,000 distinct CDR3 sequences. Sequencing was performed on blood T cells: a sorted CD56 or NKG2C T cell subset, CD4+ or CD8+ T cells, or bulk PBMC T cells (not recorded which). Receptor source: a man aged 18-70 years in good health.

J is TRBJ1-1 and V is TRBV27. CDR3 length: 14 amino acids. In germline, CDR1 is MNHEY, CDR2 SMNVEV (reference sequence). This CDR3 is CASSLRSSSTEAFF.

The chain has TRBV7-8 and TRBJ2-3; TCRdb's D call of TRBD1 is untestable without DNA. This CDR3 is built from 17 residues. CDR1 is SGHVS and CDR2 is FQNEAQ in the germline V gene. The CDR3 reads CASSHFSGAGITDTQYF.

This chain links TRBV12-3 or TRBV12-4 with TRBJ2-1. The CDR3 has 14 amino acids. The CDR3 sequence is CASSLVTLINEQFF.

The V and J genes are TRBV27 and TRBJ2-5; there is no DNA to check the TCRdb D call of TRBD1. Germline CDR1 reads MNHEY; CDR2 reads SMNVEV (reference sequence). The CDR3 totals 14 residues. This chain's CDR3 is CASSQQGYQETQYF.

The V gene is TRBV6-4, the J gene TRBJ2-7; the TCRdb call, TRBD1, lacks DNA for checking. Germline V gives CDR1 MRHNA, CDR2 SNTAGT. The CDR3 is made up of 18 amino acids. CDR3 sequence reads: CASSDLERWGTGGYEQYF.

J is TRBJ2-2 and V is TRBV6-2 or TRBV6-3; TCRdb proposes TRBD1, but this gene call is untestable without DNA. The germline V gene has CDR1 MNHEY and CDR2 SVGEGT. The length of the CDR3 is 15 residues. The CDR3 loop reads CASSSPDRATGELFF.

The chain combines TRBV7-9 with TRBJ2-4; the TCRdb call, TRBD2, lacks DNA for checking. This CDR3 region has 17 residues. The germline V gene has CDR1 SEHNR and CDR2 FQNEAQ (reference sequence). The CDR3 protein is CASSLARPGRNTDIQYF. Using reference TRBV7-9 and TRBJ2-4 for the parts outside the CDR3, the full variable domain is DTGVSQNPRHKITKRGQNVTFRCDPISEHNRLYWYRQTLGQGPEFLTYFQNEAQLEKSRLLSDRFSAERPKGSFSTLEIQRTEQGDSAMYLCASSLARPGRNTDIQYFGAGTRLSVL.

The genes are TRBV12-3 or TRBV12-4 and TRBJ2-5. This CDR3 spans 11 amino acids. The chain's CDR3 is CASKADETQYF.

This chain joins TRBV5-6 and TRBJ2-7; TCRdb indicates TRBD1, and absent DNA this call remains unverified. The CDR3 runs 14 residues. The germline V gene has CDR1 SGHDT and CDR2 YYEEEE. CDR3: CASSAGTDAYEQYF.

The chain links TRBV7-8 to TRBJ2-1; lacking DNA, the TRBD2 call made by TCRdb goes unchecked. The CDR3 contains 17 residues. CDR1 is SGHVS and CDR2 is FQNEAQ in the germline V gene. CDR3 residues: CASSLGSGGEYYNEQFF.

The chain joins TRBV9 to TRBJ2-5; absent DNA, TCRdb's TRBD1 call cannot be checked. Germline CDR1 is SGDLS and CDR2 is YYNGEE. The CDR3 extends over 14 amino acids. The CDR3 protein is CASSGSGGGETQYF. Complete variable domain (other parts from reference TRBV9 and TRBJ2-5): DSGVTQTPKHLITATGQRVTLRCSPRSGDLSVYWYQQSLDQGLQFLIQYYNGEERAKGNILERFSAQQFPDLHSELNLSSLELGDSALYFCASSGSGGGETQYFGPGTRLLVL.

The chain has TRBV7-9 and TRBJ2-2. The V gene's germline CDR1 is SEHNR and CDR2 FQNEAQ (reference sequence). The CDR3 has 12 residues. CDR3 sequence: CASSLVTWELFF.

The V gene is TRBV2, the J gene TRBJ2-1. The length of the CDR3 is 14 residues. Germline V lookup: CDR1 SNHLY, CDR2 FYNNEI. The CDR3 protein is CASSKAERFHEQFF.

The V call is TRBV2, the J call TRBJ1-2; lacking DNA, the TRBD1 call made by TCRdb goes unchecked. Germline loops: CDR1 SNHLY, CDR2 FYNNEI. The CDR3 covers 14 residues. The CDR3 spells CASSEAGTGIGYTF.

The rearrangement links TRBV2 to TRBJ2-6; TCRdb returns TRBD1, unconfirmable since there is no DNA. The length of the CDR3 is 19 residues. The germline gives CDR1 SNHLY, CDR2 FYNNEI. The CDR3 loop is CASSELGTHSNSGANVLTF.

The chain has TRBV28 and TRBJ2-1; the D call of TRBD2 rests on TCRdb alone, since no DNA is present to check it. Germline V gives CDR1 MDHEN, CDR2 SYDVKM. This CDR3 is 15 amino acids long. The CDR3 reads CASSPSGGTYNEQFF.

The chain couples TRBV21-1 to TRBJ2-7. TRBV21-1 is a pseudogene segment. This CDR3 spans 15 amino acids. CDR3 protein: CASSKAAAYSYEQYF.

The V gene is TRBV21-1, the J gene TRBJ1-5. TRBV21-1 is deemed a pseudogene. This CDR3 region has 16 residues. CDR3 loop: CASSKALNGRLRPQHF.

V is TRBV7-9 and J is TRBJ1-5; the D gene TCRdb calls, TRBD1, cannot be checked with no DNA. The CDR3 is 14 residues long. The germline V gene has CDR1 SEHNR and CDR2 FQNEAQ (reference sequence). This CDR3 is CASRGDRENQPQHF. Supplemented by reference TRBV7-9 and TRBJ1-5, the full variable domain reads DTGVSQNPRHKITKRGQNVTFRCDPISEHNRLYWYRQTLGQGPEFLTYFQNEAQLEKSRLLSDRFSAERPKGSFSTLEIQRTEQGDSAMYLCASRGDRENQPQHFGDGTRLSIL.

V gene TRBV3-1 combines with J gene TRBJ2-1; the TCRdb call, TRBD2, lacks DNA for checking. The CDR3 spans 17 residues. Germline loops: CDR1 LGHDT, CDR2 YNNKEL (reference sequence). The CDR3 reads CASSQDWRAGEKDEQFF.

The chain is built from TRBV11-1 and TRBJ2-3; TCRdb's assignment of TRBD2 cannot be checked, as there is no DNA. Per germline, CDR1 SGHAT and CDR2 FQDESV (reference sequence). The CDR3 has 16 amino acids. The CDR3 sequence: CASSLLRSDLAGGRYF. Full variable domain (rest looked up from reference TRBV11-1 and TRBJ2-3): EAEVAQSPRYKITEKSQAVAFWCDPISGHATLYWYRQILGQGPELLVQFQDESVVDDSQLPKDRFSAERLKGVDSTLKIQPAELGDSAMYLCASSLLRSDLAGGRYFGPGTRLTVL.

The chain has TRBV2 and TRBJ1-1; lacking DNA, the TRBD1 call made by TCRdb goes unchecked. This CDR3 contains 15 residues. Germline-derived CDR1 and CDR2 are SNHLY and FYNNEI. CDR3 loop: CASSDRQDPNTEAFF.

The CDR3 here is CASSQHTSGTSYEQYF. V is TRBV4-2 and J is TRBJ2-7; TCRdb proposes TRBD2, but this gene call is untestable without DNA. Germline V gene data show CDR1 as LGHNA and CDR2 as YNFKEQ. The length of the CDR3 is 16 residues.

The chain employs TRBV7-9 and TRBJ2-7; as DNA is missing, the TRBD1 call by TCRdb cannot be tested. The CDR3 contains 14 residues. Germline assignment: CDR1 SEHNR and CDR2 FQNEAQ (reference sequence). CDR3 amino acids: CASSTPGQYYEQYF.

This chain connects TRBV6-6 to TRBJ1-4; checking the TCRdb D call of TRBD1 is not possible without DNA. Germline CDR1 MNHNY, CDR2 SVGAGI (reference sequence). The CDR3 has 13 residues. The CDR3 protein is CASVRQGSEKLFF.

V and J are TRBV27 and TRBJ2-1; TCRdb selects TRBD1, and the lack of DNA leaves this call unchecked. Germline V gene data show CDR1 as MNHEY and CDR2 as SMNVEV (reference sequence). The CDR3 spans 17 residues. The CDR3 loop is CASRDPPGGPGGNEQFF.

J is TRBJ2-1 and V is TRBV20-1; TCRdb's assignment of TRBD2 cannot be checked, as there is no DNA. The CDR3 extends over 17 amino acids. Germline values: CDR1 DFQATT, CDR2 SNEGSKA (reference sequence). The CDR3 sequence: CSARDPRGGGSYNEQFF.